These T cell receptor beta chains were read from a single sample in a study of cytomegalovirus exposure and HLA in healthy donors. Data came from immunoSEQ multiplex PCR; TCRdb stores just in-frame clones and leaves some out. Of under 200,000 clones listed, roughly 89% are singletons. Specimen: PBMCs. These receptors came from a woman under 30 in good health and CMV-seropositive. CDR3s include the opening cysteine and the closing phenylalanine or tryptophan. D genes are given only for firm matches. Clone size is shown for a subset of rows, as once, few, many or a class of expanded clone.

V	size	D	J	CDR3	DNA
TRBV10-2	.	TRBD1	TRBJ1-2	CASSASRGDRGPFSGYTF	TGCGCCAGCAGTGCCTCCCGGGGGGACAGGGGCCCCTTTAGTGGCTACACCTTC
TRBV5-4	.	TRBD2	TRBJ2-2	CASSLGAGGRALLTGELFF	TGTGCCAGCAGCTTGGGTGCCGGCGGGAGGGCTTTACTCACCGGGGAGCTGTTTTTT
TRBV29-1	.	TRBD1	TRBJ2-7	CSARETGGRYEQYF	TGCAGTGCCAGGGAGACAGGGGGCCGATACGAGCAGTACTTC
TRBV2	once	.	TRBJ2-5	CASSRETQYF	TGTGCCAGCAGCAGGGAGACCCAGTACTTC
TRBV7-6	.	TRBD1	TRBJ1-1	CASSLGTVATEAFF	TGTGCCAGCAGCTTGGGGACAGTTGCCACTGAAGCTTTCTTT
TRBV27	.	.	TRBJ1-1	CASSLSRGGPEAFF	TGTGCCAGCAGTTTATCCAGGGGTGGCCCTGAAGCTTTCTTT
TRBV11-2	.	TRBD1	TRBJ2-2	CASSLWDRGPGELFF	TGTGCCAGCAGCTTATGGGACAGGGGGCCCGGGGAGCTGTTTTTT
TRBV7-6	.	TRBD1	TRBJ2-7	CASSQDRGYEQYF	TGTGCCAGCAGCCAGGACAGGGGTTACGAGCAGTACTTC
TRBV27	.	.	TRBJ1-2	CASSLKQNYGYTF	TGTGCCAGCAGTTTAAAACAGAACTATGGCTACACCTTC
TRBV6-6	.	.	TRBJ2-7	CASSYHYEQYF	TGTGCCAGCAGTTACCACTACGAGCAGTACTTC
TRBV19	.	TRBD2	TRBJ2-1	CASSIDLWLAGNEQFF	TGTGCCAGTAGTATAGATCTATGGCTAGCGGGCAATGAGCAGTTCTTC
TRBV11-3	.	TRBD2	TRBJ2-3	CASSGGTSGSWRTDTQYF	TGTGCCAGCAGCGGCGGGACTAGCGGGAGTTGGAGAACAGATACGCAGTATTTT
TRBV5-8	.	.	TRBJ2-4	CASSLIASDIQYF	TGTGCCAGCAGCTTGATCGCCAGTGACATTCAGTACTTC
TRBV18	once	TRBD2	TRBJ2-7	CASSPVGLAIEQYF	TGTGCCAGCTCCCCAGTCGGACTAGCAATCGAGCAGTACTTC
TRBV18	.	.	TRBJ2-1	CASSPNRETKQFF	TGTGCCAGCTCACCAAACAGGGAGACGAAGCAGTTCTTC
TRBV10-3	few	TRBD1	TRBJ1-2	CAISRQGANGYTF	TGTGCCATCAGCCGACAGGGGGCAAATGGCTACACCTTC
TRBV28	.	.	TRBJ1-1	CASRPLGWEGTEAFF	TGTGCCAGCAGACCCTTGGGATGGGAGGGCACTGAAGCTTTCTTT
TRBV5-1	.	TRBD1	TRBJ1-5	CASSLAGGNQPQHF	TGCGCCAGCAGCTTGGCAGGGGGCAACCAGCCCCAGCATTTT
TRBV30	.	TRBD2	TRBJ2-7	CAWASGKYEQYF	TGTGCCTGGGCCAGCGGGAAGTACGAGCAGTACTTC
TRBV6-6	.	.	TRBJ2-7	CASSPRRENEQYF	TGTGCCAGCAGCCCTCGGAGGGAGAACGAGCAGTACTTC
TRBV9	.	.	TRBJ1-2	CASSVPGQRKGDMGLTF	TGTGCCAGCAGCGTCCCCGGACAGAGAAAAGGAGACATGGGTCTCACCTTC
TRBV6-5	.	.	TRBJ2-7	CASSYFRGSYEQYF	TGTGCCAGCAGTTACTTCAGGGGATCCTACGAGCAGTACTTC
TRBV2	once	.	TRBJ2-3	CASSAKGPSTDTQYF	TGTGCCAGCAGTGCTAAGGGGCCCTCTACAGATACGCAGTATTTT
TRBV28	.	.	TRBJ2-1	CASSLALAYNEQFF	TGTGCCAGCAGTTTAGCACTAGCCTACAATGAGCAGTTCTTC
TRBV9	.	.	TRBJ2-1	CASSVDLREANEQFF	TGTGCCAGCAGCGTTGATTTGAGGGAGGCCAATGAGCAGTTCTTC
TRBV7-6	.	TRBD1	TRBJ2-7	CASSLSYRDRGDHEQYF	TGTGCCAGCAGCCTGAGCTACCGGGACAGGGGAGACCACGAGCAGTACTTC
TRBV2	.	TRBD1	TRBJ1-4	CASSWDRGFSEGEKLFF	TGTGCCAGCAGCTGGGACAGGGGCTTCTCTGAAGGTGAAAAACTGTTTTTT
TRBV10-3	.	.	TRBJ2-7	CATFPGLFTGALWEQYF	TGTGCCACCTTCCCGGGACTCTTCACCGGGGCCCTCTGGGAGCAGTACTTC
TRBV6-5	.	.	TRBJ2-1	CASRGDIYNEQFF	TGTGCCAGCAGGGGGGACATCTACAATGAGCAGTTCTTC
TRBV5-1	.	.	TRBJ2-5	CASSLWNGKETQYF	TGCGCCAGCAGCTTGTGGAACGGGAAAGAGACCCAGTACTTC
TRBV5-1	.	.	TRBJ2-5	CASSLGTASQETQYF	TGCGCCAGCAGCTTGGGGACAGCCTCCCAAGAGACCCAGTACTTC
TRBV4-1	.	TRBD2	TRBJ2-2	CASSPGGLAGVEGGELFF	TGCGCCAGCAGCCCGGGAGGGCTAGCGGGAGTGGAAGGCGGGGAGCTGTTTTTT